This note documents a single T cell receptor (beta chain) sequence. The clone's antigen remains unknown. Base qualities were left out, and no much larger clone turns up one base away. From the germline V gene, CDR1 is SGHAT and CDR2 is FQNNGV. V is clipped by 1 base and J by 2 bases, and the sequence between their germline boundaries is 15 bases long. The CDR3, from cysteine to phenylalanine, totals 16 residues. Solely the CDR3 DNA is kept, with 48 bases framed from the first base. The run used an Illumina HiSeq 1500. TCRdb ran its own pipeline on the public reads, namely fastp trimming at Q25 and MiXCR clone calling, and kept in-frame beta chains. A single entry per CDR3 protein holds the most common genes and DNA from its merged rows. In all, the sample holds 200,000 or so distinct CDR3 sequences, and roughly 28% of those were seen once. Clones ranked in the top ten supply 30% to 35% of the sample.

The data derive from a study of T cell repertoires in cytomegalovirus infection (dated 2019 in TCRdb). Study-level background: Donor HLA type was relevant to the analysis, because carriage of CMV infection together with the matching HLA type was indicated by public TCR beta signatures. The research as a whole found: In both this cohort and an independent cohort of 300 to 450 donors, the cumulative frequency of public TCR beta family members distinguished carriers of CMV infection plus the relevant HLA type. The ex vivo response was dominated by HLA-C-restricted CMV-specific TCR beta clonotypes, which also provided the single most frequent clonotype in two of eight donors.

This chain is built from TRBV11-2 and TRBJ2-7, with a weak D call of TRBD2 (7 bases match). The TCR comes from a human donor in good health (CMV status not recorded). Some clones in this sample may be carry-over from other donors' samples. The sample taken for sequencing was PBMCs. The CDR3 here reads CASSLVPGGPTYEQYF. The DNA reads TGTGCCAGCAGCTTAGTACCCGGGGGGCCTACCTACGAGCAGTACTTC.